Each of the 11 T cell receptor beta chains below was sequenced from the same sample in a study of CXCR3-negative and CXCR3-positive naive CD8 T cells. General study findings and limits: CXCR3-positive naive cells had TRB CDR3s that were more hydrophobic than CXCR3-negative naive cells had.

These receptors are not linked to any known antigen. The study made its TRB cDNA libraries by 5' RACE, adding UMI labels. From the 5' RACE reads, TCRdb lists one entry per CDR3 protein and no DNA. The specimen's table records under 60,000 distinct CDR3 sequences. The sequenced material came from naive CXCR3+ CD8+ T cells from blood. The subset: CD45RO-CCR7+CD27+CD95- naive CD8+ T cells expressing CXCR3 (TNR3+). The receptor set was obtained from a human donor in good health. Some clones in this sample may be carry-over from other donors' samples.

The V gene is TRBV27, the J gene TRBJ2-5; as DNA is missing, the TRBD2 call by TCRdb cannot be tested. The CDR3 is 16 amino acids. Germline V CDR1 and CDR2: MNHEY, SMNVEV (reference sequence). The CDR3 spells CASSLQAGGPQETQYF.

The gene calls are TRBV5-4 and TRBJ1-1; as DNA is missing, the TRBD1 call by TCRdb cannot be tested. This CDR3 is 15 amino acids long. Germline V CDR1 and CDR2: SGHNT, YYREEE (reference sequence). The CDR3 here is CASSLVRGGNTEAFF.

The chain uses TRBV3-1 and TRBJ1-2. From germline, CDR1 is LGHDT and CDR2 YNNKEL (reference sequence). This CDR3 spans 14 amino acids. CDR3 residues: CASSQDLGNYGYTF. The whole variable domain, remainder taken from reference TRBV3-1 and TRBJ1-2, is DTAVSQTPKYLVTQMGNDKSIKCEQNLGHDTMYWYKQDSKKFLKIMFSYNNKELIINETVPNRFSPKSPDKAHLNLHINSLELGDSAVYFCASSQDLGNYGYTFGSGTRLTVV.

The chain employs TRBV25-1 and TRBJ1-4. The CDR3 is made up of 13 amino acids. Looked up from germline, CDR1 is MGHDK and CDR2 is SYGVNS. The CDR3 here is CASMRATNEKLFF.

The chain is built from TRBV27 and TRBJ1-1; TCRdb indicates TRBD1, and absent DNA this call remains unverified. The germline gives CDR1 MNHEY, CDR2 SMNVEV (reference sequence). CDR3 length: 15 residues. This CDR3 reads CASSLLPPMDTEAFF.

V gene TRBV15 combines with J gene TRBJ1-1; TCRdb indicates TRBD1, and absent DNA this call remains unverified. Germline CDR1 LNHNV, CDR2 YYDKDF (reference sequence). This CDR3 region has 15 residues. The CDR3 sequence is CATSRRDRGSDEAFF. The full variable domain, rest sourced from reference TRBV15 and TRBJ1-1, is DAMVIQNPRYQVTQFGKPVTLSCSQTLNHNVMYWYQQKSSQAPKLLFHYYDKDFNNEADTPDNFQSRRPNTSFCFLDIRSPGLGDTAMYLCATSRRDRGSDEAFFGQGTRLTVV.

The chain recombines TRBV29-1 with TRBJ2-7; the D call of TRBD1 rests on TCRdb alone, since no DNA is present to check it. The CDR3 is 12 residues long. CDR1 SQVTM and CDR2 ANQGSEA come from the germline V gene. The CDR3 reads CSVDSDTYEQYF.

V gene TRBV4-3 combines with J gene TRBJ1-6. The CDR3 is 15 amino acids. Germline loops: CDR1 LGHNA, CDR2 YSLEER. CDR3 sequence reads: CASSQVTANNSPLHF.

CDR3 loop: CASSQDGGVFGYTF. The chain has TRBV4-1 and TRBJ1-2; checking the TCRdb D call of TRBD1 is not possible without DNA. There are 14 residues in the CDR3. CDR1 is MGHRA and CDR2 is YSYEKL in the germline V gene.

The J gene is TRBJ2-3, the V gene TRBV7-7; the D call from TCRdb, TRBD2, cannot be confirmed without DNA. Germline lookup yields CDR1 SSHAT and CDR2 FNYEAQ (reference sequence). This CDR3 has 14 residues. CDR3 amino acids: CASSLLAGDDTQYF.

The V gene is TRBV28, the J gene TRBJ2-1; the D call from TCRdb, TRBD1, cannot be confirmed without DNA. The CDR3 runs 17 residues. CDR1 MDHEN and CDR2 SYDVKM come from the germline V gene. The CDR3 protein is CASSLRLPGVLYNEQFF.